The rows below give T cell receptor beta chains drawn from one sample of a study of shared clonotypes between healthy human individuals. Libraries were prepared by immunoSEQ multiplex PCR; TCRdb keeps only in-frame clonotypes and omits some of them. The table has about 870,000 clones, around 92% seen once. The source material was naive CD8+ T cells sorted from blood. The receptors originated from a man aged 25 to 40 in good health. CDR3s include the opening cysteine and the closing phenylalanine or tryptophan. D genes are given only for firm matches. Clone size is stated in some rows and not others, as once, few, many or a class when expanded.

V gene: TRBV2; clone size: -; J gene: TRBJ2-1; D gene: -; CDR3 protein: CASSELHAHGGYNEQFF; CDR3 DNA: TGTGCCAGCAGTGAACTTCACGCTCACGGAGGATACAATGAGCAGTTCTTC
V gene: TRBV2; clone size: -; J gene: TRBJ2-5; D gene: -; CDR3 protein: CASRKLQDPGETQYF; CDR3 DNA: TGTGCCAGCAGGAAACTTCAGGACCCGGGGGAGACCCAGTACTTC
V gene: TRBV2; clone size: -; J gene: TRBJ1-5; D gene: -; CDR3 protein: CASSADRVPQFSQHF; CDR3 DNA: TGTGCCAGCAGCGCTGACCGGGTCCCCCAATTTAGCCAGCATTTT
V gene: TRBV7-2; clone size: few; J gene: TRBJ2-1; D gene: TRBD1; CDR3 protein: CASSLNGQVLYNEQFF; CDR3 DNA: TGTGCCAGCAGCTTGAATGGACAGGTCCTGTACAATGAGCAGTTCTTC
V gene: TRBV6-1; clone size: once; J gene: TRBJ2-7; D gene: -; CDR3 protein: CASSEMTGYLTGLAYEQYF; CDR3 DNA: TGTGCCAGCAGTGAAATGACAGGTTACCTGACCGGACTAGCCTACGAGCAGTACTTC
V gene: TRBV16; clone size: -; J gene: TRBJ2-7; D gene: -; CDR3 protein: CASSPNVYSYEQYF; CDR3 DNA: TGTGCCAGCAGCCCCAACGTCTACTCCTACGAGCAGTACTTC
V gene: TRBV21-1; clone size: -; J gene: TRBJ2-7; D gene: -; CDR3 protein: CASSGEFYGTSVTYEQYF; CDR3 DNA: TGTGCCAGCAGCGGGGAGTTTTACGGGACTAGCGTCACCTACGAGCAGTACTTC
V gene: TRBV4-1; clone size: -; J gene: TRBJ1-5; D gene: -; CDR3 protein: CASSQEWGTGNQPQHF; CDR3 DNA: TGCGCCAGCAGCCAAGAATGGGGGACTGGCAATCAGCCCCAGCATTTT
V gene: TRBV19; clone size: -; J gene: TRBJ1-1; D gene: TRBD1; CDR3 protein: CATGTGNMNTEAFF; CDR3 DNA: TGTGCCACCGGGACAGGAAACATGAACACTGAAGCTTTCTTT
V gene: TRBV6-5; clone size: -; J gene: TRBJ2-7; D gene: TRBD1; CDR3 protein: CASSLGGVLNEQYF; CDR3 DNA: TGTGCCAGCAGTCTAGGGGGCGTCTTGAACGAACAGTACTTC
V gene: TRBV6-1; clone size: -; J gene: TRBJ2-7; D gene: TRBD2; CDR3 protein: CASILLAGVNEQYF; CDR3 DNA: TGTGCCAGCATTTTACTAGCGGGAGTGAATGAGCAGTACTTC
V gene: TRBV9; clone size: -; J gene: TRBJ2-2; D gene: TRBD2; CDR3 protein: CASSVSTSGRLGTGELFF; CDR3 DNA: TGTGCCAGCAGCGTCTCTACTAGCGGGAGATTGGGAACCGGGGAGCTGTTTTTT
V gene: TRBV5-4; clone size: -; J gene: TRBJ1-2; D gene: -; CDR3 protein: CASSFLGDRYGYTF; CDR3 DNA: TGTGCCAGCAGCTTCCTAGGGGACCGCTATGGCTACACCTTC
V gene: TRBV29-1; clone size: -; J gene: TRBJ2-3; D gene: TRBD2; CDR3 protein: CSVGLAPDTQYF; CDR3 DNA: TGCAGCGTAGGACTAGCGCCAGATACGCAGTATTTT
V gene: TRBV25-1; clone size: -; J gene: TRBJ2-7; D gene: TRBD2; CDR3 protein: CASSDGGVAGDPYEQYF; CDR3 DNA: TGTGCCAGCAGTGATGGAGGGGTAGCGGGAGACCCCTACGAGCAGTACTTC
V gene: TRBV11-2; clone size: -; J gene: TRBJ2-7; D gene: -; CDR3 protein: CASSLDRLKQYF; CDR3 DNA: TGTGCCAGCAGCCTCGACAGACTAAAGCAGTACTTC
V gene: TRBV7-9; clone size: -; J gene: TRBJ2-1; D gene: -; CDR3 protein: CASSLGVNNEQFF; CDR3 DNA: TGTGCCAGCAGCCTGGGGGTTAACAATGAGCAGTTCTTC
V gene: TRBV5-6; clone size: -; J gene: TRBJ2-7; D gene: -; CDR3 protein: CASSSGMVGRYEQYF; CDR3 DNA: TGTGCCAGCAGCTCGGGTATGGTAGGGCGATACGAGCAGTACTTC
V gene: TRBV7-2; clone size: -; J gene: TRBJ2-1; D gene: TRBD2; CDR3 protein: CASSLLAGYSYNEQFF; CDR3 DNA: TGTGCCAGCAGCTTACTAGCGGGGTACTCCTACAATGAGCAGTTCTTC
V gene: TRBV27; clone size: -; J gene: TRBJ2-7; D gene: -; CDR3 protein: CASSFGLGYEQYF; CDR3 DNA: TGTGCCAGCAGTTTCGGTTTGGGGTACGAGCAGTACTTC
V gene: TRBV13; clone size: -; J gene: TRBJ2-1; D gene: TRBD1; CDR3 protein: CASSLVGERQGLYNEQFF; CDR3 DNA: TGTGCCAGCAGCTTAGTAGGGGAGAGACAGGGCCTCTACAATGAGCAGTTCTTC
V gene: TRBV5-6; clone size: -; J gene: TRBJ1-4; D gene: -; CDR3 protein: CASSQAEMQGGEKLFF; CDR3 DNA: TGTGCCAGCAGCCAGGCGGAGATGCAGGGCGGGGAAAAACTGTTTTTT
V gene: TRBV10-3; clone size: once; J gene: TRBJ1-3; D gene: TRBD1; CDR3 protein: CAISDWQGAPPIYF; CDR3 DNA: TGTGCCATCAGTGATTGGCAGGGGGCCCCCCCCATATATTTT
V gene: TRBV10-2; clone size: -; J gene: TRBJ2-1; D gene: -; CDR3 protein: CASSVGGSSYNEQFF; CDR3 DNA: TGCGCCAGCAGTGTGGGCGGTAGCTCCTACAATGAGCAGTTCTTC
V gene: TRBV27; clone size: -; J gene: TRBJ2-3; D gene: TRBD2; CDR3 protein: CASSLIGDYHTDTQYF; CDR3 DNA: TGTGCCAGCAGTTTAATTGGGGACTACCACACAGATACGCAGTATTTT
V gene: TRBV2; clone size: -; J gene: TRBJ1-2; D gene: -; CDR3 protein: CASSGRVVYGYTF; CDR3 DNA: TGTGCCAGCAGTGGACGGGTAGTCTATGGCTACACCTTC
V gene: TRBV5-1; clone size: -; J gene: TRBJ2-3; D gene: -; CDR3 protein: CASSRDSTDTQYF; CDR3 DNA: TGCGCCAGCAGCCGCGACAGCACAGATACGCAGTATTTT
V gene: TRBV6-5; clone size: -; J gene: TRBJ2-7; D gene: TRBD2; CDR3 protein: CASSYPVGGTYEQYF; CDR3 DNA: TGTGCCAGCAGTTACCCGGTGGGGGGGACCTACGAGCAGTACTTC
V gene: TRBV5-1; clone size: once; J gene: TRBJ2-3; D gene: TRBD1; CDR3 protein: CASSGGQGRVSDTQYF; CDR3 DNA: TGCGCCAGCAGCGGGGGACAGGGGAGAGTTTCAGATACGCAGTATTTT
V gene: TRBV19; clone size: -; J gene: TRBJ2-7; D gene: -; CDR3 protein: CASSIFGGNSYEQYF; CDR3 DNA: TGTGCCAGTAGTATTTTTGGGGGGAACTCCTACGAGCAGTACTTC
V gene: TRBV30; clone size: -; J gene: TRBJ1-5; D gene: -; CDR3 protein: CAWTVGGNSNQPQHF; CDR3 DNA: TGTGCCTGGACGGTCGGGGGGAACAGCAATCAGCCCCAGCATTTT
V gene: TRBV7-9; clone size: few; J gene: TRBJ2-7; D gene: TRBD2; CDR3 protein: CASSPRDYYEQYF; CDR3 DNA: TGTGCCAGCAGCCCTAGGGACTACTACGAGCAGTACTTC
V gene: TRBV7-9; clone size: -; J gene: TRBJ2-1; D gene: TRBD2; CDR3 protein: CASSSIAGNYNEQFF; CDR3 DNA: TGTGCCAGCAGCTCAATAGCGGGAAACTACAATGAGCAGTTCTTC
V gene: TRBV7-9; clone size: -; J gene: TRBJ1-2; D gene: -; CDR3 protein: CASSKNTHRALTNYGYTF; CDR3 DNA: TGTGCCAGCAGCAAAAATACACACCGGGCCTTAACTAACTATGGCTACACCTTC
V gene: TRBV7-9; clone size: -; J gene: TRBJ2-7; D gene: -; CDR3 protein: CASGPRQAYEQYF; CDR3 DNA: TGTGCCAGCGGACCTAGGCAGGCCTACGAGCAGTACTTC
V gene: TRBV4-1; clone size: -; J gene: TRBJ1-5; D gene: -; CDR3 protein: CASSYQQGGLNQPQHF; CDR3 DNA: TGCGCCAGCAGCTACCAACAGGGAGGCCTCAATCAGCCCCAGCATTTT
V gene: TRBV4-1; clone size: -; J gene: TRBJ1-2; D gene: -; CDR3 protein: CASSQPQGIGYGYTF; CDR3 DNA: TGCGCCAGCAGCCAACCACAGGGTATCGGCTATGGCTACACCTTC
V gene: TRBV13; clone size: few; J gene: TRBJ2-7; D gene: -; CDR3 protein: CASSPSGYEQYF; CDR3 DNA: TGTGCCAGCAGCCCGAGTGGCTACGAGCAGTACTTC
V gene: TRBV7-2; clone size: -; J gene: TRBJ2-2; D gene: -; CDR3 protein: CASSLITGNTGELFF; CDR3 DNA: TGTGCCAGCAGCTTAATCACGGGGAACACCGGGGAGCTGTTTTTT
V gene: TRBV27; clone size: -; J gene: TRBJ2-3; D gene: -; CDR3 protein: CASSLWQGGDTQYF; CDR3 DNA: TGTGCCAGCAGTTTATGGCAGGGGGGGGATACGCAGTATTTT
V gene: TRBV11-2; clone size: -; J gene: TRBJ2-6; D gene: -; CDR3 protein: CASSSLEAGANVLTF; CDR3 DNA: TGTGCCAGCAGCTCCTTAGAAGCGGGGGCCAACGTCCTGACTTTC
V gene: TRBV28; clone size: -; J gene: TRBJ2-6; D gene: -; CDR3 protein: CASSLEASGANVLTF; CDR3 DNA: TGTGCCAGCAGTTTAGAGGCTTCTGGGGCCAACGTCCTGACTTTC
V gene: TRBV28; clone size: -; J gene: TRBJ2-1; D gene: TRBD2; CDR3 protein: CASSPGTSVYNEQFF; CDR3 DNA: TGTGCCAGCAGTCCCGGGACTAGCGTCTACAATGAGCAGTTCTTC
V gene: TRBV19; clone size: -; J gene: TRBJ2-7; D gene: -; CDR3 protein: CASMGTAGYEQYF; CDR3 DNA: TGTGCCAGTATGGGTACCGCAGGCTACGAGCAGTACTTC
V gene: TRBV11-2; clone size: -; J gene: TRBJ1-2; D gene: -; CDR3 protein: CASSLKKIGYTF; CDR3 DNA: TGTGCCAGCAGCTTAAAGAAAATAGGCTACACCTTC
V gene: TRBV28; clone size: -; J gene: TRBJ1-1; D gene: -; CDR3 protein: CASSGLNTEAFF; CDR3 DNA: TGTGCCAGCAGCGGATTGAACACTGAAGCTTTCTTT
V gene: TRBV7-2; clone size: once; J gene: TRBJ2-1; D gene: -; CDR3 protein: CASSLAAQPYNEQFF; CDR3 DNA: TGTGCCAGCAGCTTAGCTGCGCAGCCCTACAATGAGCAGTTCTTC
V gene: TRBV6-5; clone size: -; J gene: TRBJ2-1; D gene: -; CDR3 protein: CASSYDTPGNEQFF; CDR3 DNA: TGTGCCAGCAGTTACGACACGCCGGGCAATGAGCAGTTCTTC
V gene: TRBV27; clone size: -; J gene: TRBJ2-7; D gene: TRBD1; CDR3 protein: CASSSLVAGQGSYEQYF; CDR3 DNA: TGTGCCAGCAGTTCTCTAGTGGCGGGACAGGGGTCCTACGAGCAGTACTTC
V gene: TRBV5-6; clone size: -; J gene: TRBJ2-1; D gene: TRBD2; CDR3 protein: CASSLALAGLAGSNEQFF; CDR3 DNA: TGTGCCAGCAGCTTGGCCCTAGCTGGACTAGCGGGAAGCAATGAGCAGTTCTTC
V gene: TRBV7-8; clone size: -; J gene: TRBJ2-3; D gene: TRBD1; CDR3 protein: CASSLLGQGITDTQYF; CDR3 DNA: TGTGCCAGCAGCTTACTGGGACAGGGAATCACAGATACGCAGTATTTT
V gene: TRBV29-1; clone size: -; J gene: TRBJ2-3; D gene: TRBD1; CDR3 protein: CSVEGRGRGDTQYF; CDR3 DNA: TGCAGCGTTGAAGGCAGGGGGCGAGGAGATACGCAGTATTTT
V gene: TRBV29-1; clone size: once; J gene: TRBJ2-7; D gene: -; CDR3 protein: CSVELDTPYEQYF; CDR3 DNA: TGCAGCGTAGAACTCGACACCCCCTACGAGCAGTACTTC
V gene: TRBV19; clone size: few; J gene: TRBJ2-2; D gene: -; CDR3 protein: CASSMGRNTGELFF; CDR3 DNA: TGTGCCAGTAGTATGGGACGCAACACCGGGGAGCTGTTTTTT
V gene: TRBV27; clone size: once; J gene: TRBJ2-1; D gene: -; CDR3 protein: CASSSNYRSNEQFF; CDR3 DNA: TGTGCCAGCAGTTCCAACTACCGTAGCAATGAGCAGTTCTTC
V gene: TRBV2; clone size: -; J gene: TRBJ1-1; D gene: -; CDR3 protein: CASSGRDVVSNPEAFF; CDR3 DNA: TGTGCCAGCAGTGGACGCGATGTGGTCAGCAACCCTGAAGCTTTCTTT
V gene: TRBV7-9; clone size: -; J gene: TRBJ2-1; D gene: -; CDR3 protein: CASSPTAGSSYNEQFF; CDR3 DNA: TGTGCCAGCAGCCCCACTGCGGGTAGCTCCTACAATGAGCAGTTCTTC
V gene: TRBV4-3; clone size: -; J gene: TRBJ2-4; D gene: TRBD2; CDR3 protein: CASSRGLAGVVFEAKNIQYF; CDR3 DNA: TGCGCCAGCAGCCGGGGACTAGCGGGAGTAGTTTTTGAGGCCAAAAACATTCAGTACTTC
V gene: TRBV4-3; clone size: -; J gene: TRBJ2-7; D gene: -; CDR3 protein: CASSPKQGIYEQYF; CDR3 DNA: TGCGCCAGCAGCCCGAAACAGGGTATCTACGAGCAGTACTTC